These 3 T cell receptor beta chains share one sample of origin, sequenced in a study of Graves' ophthalmopathy and Graves' hyperthyroidism. RNA transcripts were the template, and TCR beta CDR3 regions were amplified from them. The authors performed first-round RT-PCR with HTBI primers and then a second-round multiplex PCR. MiXCR, run by TCRdb on the multiplex PCR reads, gives a single entry per CDR3 protein. The profile shows 660,000 or so distinct CDR3 sequences, roughly 41% of them singletons. Sequencing was carried out using peripheral blood. The receptors derive from an adult man with Graves' ophthalmopathy.

The CDR3 DNA follows: TGCGCCAGCAGCCTCTCCGGGGGGAACTACGAGCAGTACTTC. Its protein is CASSLSGGNYEQYF. The chain joins TRBV5-1 to TRBJ2-7, with TRBD2 identical over 7 bases. Germline V gives CDR1 SGHRS, CDR2 YFSETQ. With 4 bases clipped from V and 3 bases from J, the junction kept 7 bases outside the gene matches. This CDR3 is 14 amino acids long.

This clonotype was recorded at least ten times. The V and J genes are TRBV29-1 and TRBJ1-1; D is uncertain. CDR3 size: 10 residues. V was trimmed by 3 bases and J by 3 bases, leaving 2 bases between them. Germline CDR1 and CDR2: SQVTM and ANQGSEA. The CDR3 sequence: CSVDDTEAFF. CDR3 bases: TGCAGCGTTGACGACACTGAAGCTTTCTTT.

This chain links TRBV5-1 with TRBJ1-6; perhaps TRBD1 as D (6 bases). With 3 bases removed from V and 2 bases from J, the gap between germline ends came to 9 bases. The CDR3 loop spans 15 amino acids. Germline V gene sequence: CDR1 SGHRS, CDR2 YFSETQ. CDR3 amino acids: CASSSDRPYNSPLHF. DNA for the CDR3: TGCGCCAGCAGCTCAGACAGGCCCTATAATTCACCCCTCCACTTT.